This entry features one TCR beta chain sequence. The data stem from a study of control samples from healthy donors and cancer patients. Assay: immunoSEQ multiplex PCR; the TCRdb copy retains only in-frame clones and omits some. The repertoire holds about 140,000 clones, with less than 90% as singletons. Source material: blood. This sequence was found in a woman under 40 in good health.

The CDR3 spells CASSLGLNNSPLHF. In nucleotides, the CDR3 is TGTGCCAGCAGCCTGGGACTCAATAATTCACCCCTCCACTTT. The chain couples TRBV27 to TRBJ1-6, with D perhaps matching TRBD1 (5 bases). Per germline, CDR1 MNHEY and CDR2 SMNVEV (reference sequence). The V end was cut by 6 bases, the J end by 5 bases, with 11 bases between. The CDR3 spans 14 residues.